The sequence of this TCR beta chain was determined in a study of T cells after yellow fever vaccination. Study-level background: SMART-Seq v4 Ultra Low Input prepared libraries from low-cell fractions.

In making TCR cDNA, 5'RACE template switching added a universal primer site and UMIs to it. TCRdb re-derived calls from the 5' RACE reads in MiXCR, one entry per CDR3 protein. The repertoire holds 150,000 to 200,000 distinct CDR3 sequences, with around 9.7% as singletons. This clonotype has only a few counts. Sequencing used CD8+ T cells sorted from PBMCs, obtained 45 days after the yellow fever booster vaccination. The sequence was collected from a man younger than 30 who received the YFV17D yellow fever vaccine.

The CDR3 DNA reads as TGTGCCAGCAGCCCGGACAGCAGCAATCAGCCCCAGCATTTT. Translation: CASSPDSSNQPQHF. The rearrangement uses TRBV9 and TRBJ1-5; D is perhaps TRBD1 (6 bases). V shed 4 bases and J shed 1 base, with 9 bases lying between them. Per germline, CDR1 SGDLS and CDR2 YYNGEE. CDR3 length: 14 residues.